The present entry profiles one T cell receptor beta chain with its context. Its antigen is still unknown. The method was immunoSEQ multiplex PCR; TCRdb's version includes in-frame clones alone and lacks a portion of them. The sample contains tens of thousands of clones, approximately 80% of which appear only once. The sample is drawn from a study of OX40 agonist ivuxolimab in advanced cancers. Study information: Patients' therapy was ivuxolimab, an antibody that acts as an agonist of OX40 (CD134). General study results and limits: No determination was made of the antigen specificity of the expanded peripheral T cells. Mean expanded clone counts were higher in CD8+ than CD4+ T cells. By week 6 at 0.1 to 3.0 mg/kg, blood CD4+ and CD8+ T cells had expanded clonally.

Per germline, CDR1 GTSNPN and CDR2 SVGIG (reference sequence). This CDR3 has 15 amino acids. The V end lost 5 bases, the J end lost 4 bases, and 15 bases lay between the germline ends. Sequencing was performed on CD4+ or CD8+ T cells sorted from blood, taken in a trial of the OX40 agonist ivuxolimab. The chain joins TRBV30 to TRBJ1-6; D may be TRBD1 (6 bases). The TCR was taken from an adult with an advanced solid tumor such as melanoma, head and neck, liver or kidney cancer. The CDR3: CAWGGGRVYNSPLHF. The CDR3 nucleotides are TGTGCCTGGGGTGGGGGCAGGGTGTATAATTCACCCCTCCACTTT.